This T cell receptor (beta chain) was captured in a study of cytomegalovirus exposure and HLA in healthy donors. Primers: 60 Vbeta forward and 13 Jbeta reverse. Profiled with immunoSEQ multiplex PCR; TCRdb holds only in-frame clones, not every one. The sample includes fewer than 150,000 clones, more than 75% of them seen just once. This clone was picked up a small number of times. CDR1 LNHDA and CDR2 SQIVND come from the germline V gene (reference sequence). Trimming shortened V by 4 bases and J by 2 bases, and 9 bases separated the two germline ends. The CDR3 runs 13 residues. V is TRBV19 and J is TRBJ2-7, with D possibly matching TRBD1 (5 bases). This sequence originates from a man in his thirties or forties in good health and CMV-seronegative. The sample comprised PBMCs. The CDR3 DNA sequence: TGTGCCAGTAGTAAGGGCAGGGCCTACGAGCAGTACTTC. Its protein is CASSKGRAYEQYF.